The T cell receptor (beta chain) described here comes from a study of OX40 agonist ivuxolimab in advanced cancers. Study summary: Ivuxolimab, an agonist antibody against OX40 (CD134), was given to patients.

V gave up 4 bases and J gave up 6 bases, with 15 bases separating them. CDR1 is MRHNA, CDR2 SNTAGT, per germline. The CDR3 covers 14 residues. The data were produced by immunoSEQ multiplex PCR, yet TCRdb's version contains in-frame clones alone and is incomplete. Of more than 65,000 clones listed, about 81% are singletons. The chain couples TRBV6-4 to TRBJ1-1; D may be TRBD1 (6 bases). The source is an adult with an advanced solid tumor such as melanoma, head and neck, liver or kidney cancer. The input for sequencing was CD4+ or CD8+ T cells sorted from blood, taken in a trial of the OX40 agonist ivuxolimab. Here the CDR3 reads CASSVRQGSPEAFF. The CDR3 DNA sequence: TGTGCCAGCAGTGTTAGGCAGGGGAGCCCTGAAGCTTTCTTT.